One and the same sample provided the 18 T cell receptor beta chains below, sequenced in a study of cytomegalovirus exposure and HLA in healthy donors. Primers included in the PCR were 60 Vbeta and 13 Jbeta primers. The protocol was immunoSEQ multiplex PCR, while the TCRdb copy is restricted to in-frame clones and leaves out a portion. The sample includes some 220,000 clones, approximately 85% seen only once; the top ten take about 0.25%. Sequenced: PBMCs. The receptors derive from a girl aged 2-9 years in good health and CMV-seronegative.

This chain joins TRBV6-5 and TRBJ1-2, with 8 nucleotides matching TRBD1. The CDR3 is 14 amino acids. The V gene's germline CDR1 is MNHEY and CDR2 SVGAGI. V lost 6 bases and J lost 8; bases outside the gene matches: 11. CDR3 loop: CASRTGDRLGGYTF. In DNA form, the CDR3 reads TGTGCCAGCAGAACCGGGGACAGGCTGGGCGGCTACACCTTC.

This rearrangement joins TRBV30 to TRBJ1-4, with 7 bases identical to TRBD1. Unmatched junction bases numbered 35, after V lost 8 bases and J lost 8 bases. Per germline, CDR1 GTSNPN and CDR2 SVGIG (reference sequence). CDR3 length equals 21 residues. CDR3 nucleotide sequence: TGTGCCCGACATAGGGAGAGAGCTTCTTTCCGGATGCGACAGGGTGACGAAAAACTGTTTTTT. It yields the protein CARHRERASFRMRQGDEKLFF.

The V call is TRBV4-1, the J call TRBJ2-2; 8 bases match TRBD1. The CDR3 is 18 amino acids. V lost 0 bases to trimming and J lost 0 bases; unmatched junction nucleotides: 6. Germline V gene data show CDR1 as MGHRA and CDR2 as YSYEKL. The CDR3 here is CASSQDRLQGANTGELFF. The CDR3, as DNA: TGCGCCAGCAGCCAAGATAGGTTACAGGGGGCGAACACCGGGGAGCTGTTTTTT.

The chain recombines TRBV7-2 with TRBJ2-5; 7 nucleotides line up with TRBD1. This CDR3 region has 15 residues. From germline, CDR1 is SGHTA and CDR2 FQGNSA. The V segment lost 5 bases and the J segment 2 bases; nucleotides outside the gene matches: 8. CDR3 residues: CASSRGGGPQETQYF. The CDR3 DNA is TGTGCCAGCAGCCGAGGGGGCGGGCCTCAAGAGACCCAGTACTTC.

A few counts support this clone. The chain links TRBV11-2 to TRBJ2-5; D possibly corresponds to TRBD2 (5 bases). Per germline, CDR1 SGHAT and CDR2 FQNNGV. CDR3 size: 12 residues. The V gene lost 4 bases and the J gene lost 4 bases, with 7 bases spanning the gap. Here the CDR3 DNA reads TGTGCCAGCAGCTCCGGACTAGAGACCCAGTACTTC. This codes for CASSSGLETQYF.

The rearrangement links TRBV21-1 to TRBJ2-7; the table's D call of TRBD2 was not tested on the DNA. TRBV21-1 is a known pseudogene. The CDR3 contains 15 residues. The CDR3: CASSKASCLSYEQYF. The CDR3 DNA follows: TGTGCCAGCAGCAAAGCGAGTTGCCTTTCCTACGAGCAGTACTTC.

The chain links TRBV27 to TRBJ2-7, with D perhaps matching TRBD2 (6 bases). Trimming removed 8 bases at V and 5 bases at J, with 19 bases between. This CDR3 spans 14 amino acids. Germline V CDR1 and CDR2: MNHEY, SMNVEV (reference sequence). The CDR3 nucleotides are TGTGCCAGCCGGGGACTGGCCCCGATAAACGAGCAGTACTTC. Protein sequence: CASRGLAPINEQYF.

J is TRBJ2-5 and V is TRBV30, with TRBD2 identical over 7 bases. The germline gives CDR1 GTSNPN, CDR2 SVGIG (reference sequence). CDR3 size: 13 residues. Trimming cost V 6 bases and J 1 base; bases outside gene matches: 5. The CDR3 sequence is CACWGEGQETQYF. The CDR3 DNA follows: TGTGCCTGTTGGGGGGAGGGCCAAGAGACCCAGTACTTC.

V gene TRBV9 combines with J gene TRBJ2-5; the D is unclear. Germline V gene data show CDR1 as SGDLS and CDR2 as YYNGEE. Trimming removed 3 bases at V and 0 bases at J, with 6 bases between. CDR3 length equals 13 residues. CDR3 nucleotide sequence: TGTGCCAGCAGCGAGAGGTACCAAGAGACCCAGTACTTC. Translating it yields CASSERYQETQYF. Full variable domain (missing parts from reference TRBV9 and TRBJ2-5): DSGVTQTPKHLITATGQRVTLRCSPRSGDLSVYWYQQSLDQGLQFLIQYYNGEERAKGNILERFSAQQFPDLHSELNLSSLELGDSALYFCASSERYQETQYFGPGTRLLVL.

V gene TRBV7-9 combines with J gene TRBJ2-1; 12 nucleotides match TRBD2. The CDR3 length is 15 residues. The germline V gene has CDR1 SEHNR and CDR2 FQNEAQ (reference sequence). Trimming removed 5 bases from V and 8 bases from J; junction bases left unmatched: 7. The CDR3 region has the DNA TGTGCCAGCAGCACCCCTAGCGGGAGGGGCGATGAGCAGTTCTTC. Its translation: CASSTPSGRGDEQFF.

This clone was found once. V is TRBV29-1 and J is TRBJ2-1; 7 bases align to TRBD1. The CDR3 extends over 12 amino acids. V lost 7 bases and J lost 5; bases outside the gene matches: 5. CDR1 is SQVTM and CDR2 is ANQGSEA in the germline V gene. Here the CDR3 DNA reads TGCAGCGCGGGACAGCGCAACAATGAGCAGTTCTTC. Its protein is CSAGQRNNEQFF.

The V call is TRBV9, the J call TRBJ2-7; 9 bases align to TRBD1. The CDR3 extends over 15 amino acids. The V gene end was trimmed by 0 bases and the J gene end by 3 bases; junction bases not matched to a gene: 4. Germline CDR1 is SGDLS and CDR2 is YYNGEE. CDR3 residues: CASSVEGTGSYEQYF. The CDR3, as DNA: TGTGCCAGCAGCGTAGAAGGGACAGGGAGCTACGAGCAGTACTTC.

The chain couples TRBV6-7 to TRBJ1-1; the D gene is possibly TRBD1 (6 bases). TRBV6-7 is noted as an ORF with a role that remains uncertain. CDR3 length equals 13 residues. Deletions cut 3 bases from V and 3 bases from J, with 8 bases between. The CDR3 loop reads CASSYTGYTEAFF. CDR3 coding DNA: TGTGCCAGCAGTTATACAGGGTACACTGAAGCTTTCTTT.

This chain joins TRBV5-1 and TRBJ2-5; the D gene is possibly TRBD1 (5 bases). Deletions cut 0 bases from V and 3 bases from J, with 6 bases between. Germline V CDR1 and CDR2: SGHRS, YFSETQ. The CDR3 extends over 13 amino acids. The DNA for the CDR3 is TGCGCCAGCAGCTTGGGACAGAAAGAGACCCAGTACTTC. Translated, it gives CASSLGQKETQYF.

The V gene is TRBV19, the J gene TRBJ1-2; D call uncertain. This CDR3 spans 13 amino acids. Germline-derived CDR1 and CDR2 are LNHDA and SQIVND (reference sequence). Between the trimmed V and J ends, which lost 2 bases and 4 bases, there was a span of 8 bases. Here the CDR3 reads CASSISGIYGYTF. CDR3 coding DNA: TGTGCCAGTAGTATATCGGGGATCTATGGCTACACCTTC.

This chain connects TRBV6-1 to TRBJ1-2, with a weak D call TRBD1 (6 bases). The CDR3 length is 13 residues. Germline-derived CDR1 and CDR2 are MNHNS and SASEGT. The V end was cut by 5 bases, the J end by 2 bases, with 9 bases between. In DNA, the CDR3 is TGTGCCAGCAGTACTACAGGGAACTATGGCTACACCTTC. Encoded protein: CASSTTGNYGYTF.

The chain couples TRBV2 to TRBJ2-7; 9 bases are a match to TRBD1. From germline, CDR1 is SNHLY and CDR2 FYNNEI. V lost 8 bases, J lost 1 base, and 12 bases stayed unmatched. The CDR3 consists of 16 residues. CDR3 nucleotides: TGTGCCAGCCGGGACAGGGAGGCCTTACTTTCCTACGAGCAGTACTTC. It yields the protein CASRDREALLSYEQYF.

This clone was seen more than once but under ten times. The chain combines TRBV30 with TRBJ2-5, with TRBD2 identical over 11 bases. With V trimmed by 1 base and J by 5 bases, 3 bases remained unmatched. CDR1 is GTSNPN and CDR2 is SVGIG in the germline V gene (reference sequence). The CDR3 runs to 14 residues. The CDR3 region is CAWSALAGVETQYF. The CDR3 DNA is TGTGCCTGGAGTGCACTAGCGGGGGTTGAGACCCAGTACTTC.